The 13 T cell receptor beta chains below all came from one sample that was sequenced in a study of control samples from healthy donors and cancer patients. TCRdb's copy holds only in-frame clones and misses some; the assay was immunoSEQ multiplex PCR. This table has fewer than 200,000 clones, 90% to 95% appearing once. Sequencing was carried out using blood. The receptors derive from a man aged 18 to 35 in good health.

The V call is TRBV7-2, the J call TRBJ1-4, with D uncertain. Trimming stripped 5 bases from V and 8 bases from J, with 18 bases between. Germline V gene sequence: CDR1 SGHTA, CDR2 FQGNSA. The CDR3 loop spans 15 amino acids. The CDR3 loop reads CASSPPRGLGEKLFF. DNA of the CDR3: TGTGCCAGCAGCCCTCCAAGAGGGTTGGGGGAAAAACTGTTTTTT. Full variable domain (rest looked up from reference TRBV7-2 and TRBJ1-4): GAGVSQSPSNKVTEKGKDVELRCDPISGHTALYWYRQSLGQGLEFLIYFQGNSAPDKSGLPSDRFSAERTGGSVSTLTIQRTQQEDSAVYLCASSPPRGLGEKLFFGSGTQLSVL.

V usage is TRBV5-1 and J usage is TRBJ1-5; D is unresolved. Germline CDR1 is SGHRS and CDR2 is YFSETQ. This CDR3 is built from 14 residues. Trimming shortened V by 8 bases and J by 7 bases, and 19 bases separated the two germline ends. The CDR3 DNA reads TGCGCCAGGATTTTCTCAATAATATACCAGCCCCAGCATTTT. Amino acid sequence: CARIFSIIYQPQHF.

The genes are TRBV3-1 (or the pseudogene TRBV3-2) and TRBJ1-1; D is perhaps TRBD1 (5 bases). The CDR3 runs 16 residues. Germline CDR1 reads LGHDT; CDR2 reads YNNKEL (reference sequence). Trimming left V 4 bases short and J 1 base short, with 16 bases between. The CDR3 loop reads CASSLSSNGGNTEAFF. The CDR3 DNA reads TGTGCCAGCAGCCTATCTAGTAACGGGGGGAACACTGAAGCTTTCTTT.

This chain uses TRBV9 with TRBJ2-4; D is ambiguous. The V gene lost 0 bases and the J gene lost 5 bases, with 9 bases spanning the gap. The CDR3 extends over 14 amino acids. CDR1 and CDR2 (germline): SGDLS, YYNGEE. The CDR3 spells CASSVGPAENIQYF. The CDR3 DNA reads as TGTGCCAGCAGCGTAGGACCGGCAGAAAACATTCAGTACTTC.

The chain recombines TRBV6-1 with TRBJ1-6; D is ambiguous. CDR1 MNHNS and CDR2 SASEGT come from the germline V gene. The CDR3 runs 14 residues. Trimming took 3 bases from V and 5 from J, leaving 8 bases between them. Written as DNA, the CDR3 is TGTGCCAGCAGTGAGTTACGGGATAATTCACCCCTCCACTTT. This codes for CASSELRDNSPLHF.

J is TRBJ2-7 and V is TRBV14; D unclear. Germline CDR1 reads SGHDN; CDR2 reads FVKESK. This CDR3 has 14 amino acids. Deletions cut 0 bases from V and 8 bases from J, with 14 bases between. The DNA for the CDR3 is TGTGCCAGCAGCCAAGAGATTATAGCTACGAAGCAGTACTTC. Translation gives CASSQEIIATKQYF.

The genes are TRBV5-1 and TRBJ2-5, with 11 bases aligning to TRBD2. Germline lookup yields CDR1 SGHRS and CDR2 YFSETQ. This CDR3 contains 16 residues. The V gene end was trimmed by 3 bases and the J gene end by 2 bases; junction bases not matched to a gene: 6. CDR3 DNA: TGCGCCAGCAGCTCCTCCCTAGCGGGGGGACAAGAGACCCAGTACTTC. Its translation: CASSSSLAGGQETQYF.

This chain connects TRBV29-1 to TRBJ1-2; 8 positions match TRBD1. The trim removed 1 base at V and 6 bases at J, leaving 1 base unmatched. CDR1 and CDR2 (germline): SQVTM, ANQGSEA. This CDR3 has 12 residues. The CDR3: CSVEGTGNGYTF. The DNA for the CDR3 is TGCAGCGTTGAAGGGACAGGGAATGGCTACACCTTC.

This chain links TRBV6-2 or TRBV6-3 with TRBJ2-2; possibly TRBD1 for D (6 bases). Germline-derived CDR1 and CDR2 are MNHEY and SVGEGT. This CDR3 has 15 amino acids. The V and J ends lost 5 bases and 4 bases respectively, with 14 bases between them. CDR3 region: CASSLTGTSTGELFF. The CDR3 DNA sequence: TGTGCCAGCAGTCTAACCGGGACAAGCACCGGGGAGCTGTTTTTT.

The rearrangement joins TRBV27 to TRBJ2-2; 9 bases align to TRBD1. J was trimmed by 6 bases and V by 5 bases; bases with no gene match: 19. This CDR3 comprises 19 residues. From germline, CDR1 is MNHEY and CDR2 SMNVEV (reference sequence). This chain's CDR3 is CASSPRDRVGGSVSGELFF. The CDR3 DNA reads TGTGCCAGCAGTCCCCGGGACAGGGTGGGAGGATCGGTATCCGGGGAGCTGTTTTTT.

This chain connects TRBV5-4 to TRBJ1-4; 8 bases agree with TRBD1. CDR1 is SGHNT and CDR2 is YYREEE in the germline V gene (reference sequence). CDR3 length: 14 residues. V dropped 5 bases and J dropped 8; count of bases not matched to a gene: 8. The CDR3 nucleotides are TGTGCCAGCAGTAAATCCGGGACAGGAGAAAAACTGTTTTTT. Encoded protein: CASSKSGTGEKLFF.

The chain combines TRBV5-1 with TRBJ2-2; D possibly corresponds to TRBD2 (6 bases). CDR1 and CDR2 from the germline V gene are SGHRS and YFSETQ. Trimming took off 4 bases at V and 5 bases at J, with 15 bases between the two ends. The CDR3 is made up of 15 amino acids. CDR3: CASSARTGGTGELFF. The DNA of the CDR3 is TGCGCCAGCAGCGCGAGGACCGGAGGGACCGGGGAGCTGTTTTTT. Looking up the rest from reference TRBV5-1 and TRBJ2-2 gives the full variable domain: KAGVTQTPRYLIKTRGQQVTLSCSPISGHRSVSWYQQTPGQGLQFLFEYFSETQRNKGNFPGRFSGRQFSNSRSEMNVSTLELGDSALYLCASSARTGGTGELFFGEGSRLTVL.

The CDR3 protein is CAWARDRAGEKLFF. For the CDR3, the DNA is TGTGCCTGGGCCCGGGACAGGGCGGGAGAAAAACTGTTTTTT. The chain recombines TRBV30 with TRBJ1-4, with 9 bases matching TRBD1. The CDR3 has 14 residues. The V segment lost 5 bases and the J segment 8 bases; nucleotides outside the gene matches: 9. Germline loops: CDR1 GTSNPN, CDR2 SVGIG (reference sequence).